A selection of T cell receptor beta chains follows, all from one sample in a study of cytomegalovirus exposure and HLA in healthy donors. Profiled with immunoSEQ multiplex PCR; TCRdb holds only in-frame clones, not every one. This sample yields 130,000 or so clones, of which roughly 87% are seen a single time; 1.2% belongs to the top ten. Specimen: PBMCs. The receptor source for this set is a young woman in good health and CMV-seronegative. Both conserved end residues are trimmed from each CDR3. Clone size appears in some rows only: once, few, many, or a class for an expanded clone.

cdr3_aa j_call clone_size v_call
ASSQTRGPGYEQY TRBJ2-7 . TRBV4-1
ASSLWRDRSLSGNTIY TRBJ1-3 . TRBV7-8
ASSVAPGRNQPQH TRBJ1-5 . TRBV9
ASSYRQVFNYGYT TRBJ1-2 few TRBV6-5
ASSQDYRYRGGKETQY TRBJ2-5 . TRBV4-1
ASSQGFGGLNTEAF TRBJ1-1 . TRBV14
ASSILGSTDTQY TRBJ2-3 . TRBV19
ASSESNMGQGYEQY TRBJ2-7 . TRBV2
ASSLGGAGTLSYT TRBJ1-2 . TRBV13
SVRTSGRFNEQF TRBJ2-1 . TRBV29-1
ASSLQGNTGELF TRBJ2-2 . TRBV7-9
ASSYKDSRTEAF TRBJ1-1 . TRBV5-1
ASSLGLVYEQY TRBJ2-7 . TRBV5-4
ASRFPGLGNTGELF TRBJ2-2 . TRBV18
ASSLERTSGGQETQY TRBJ2-5 . TRBV5-1
ASSVSGVDGYT TRBJ1-2 . TRBV9
ASSEPEGIGAF TRBJ1-1 . TRBV6-1
ASSTGTGNYEQY TRBJ2-7 . TRBV19
ASSPGQLPYGYT TRBJ1-2 . TRBV5-1
ASHGGLSRNNSPLH TRBJ1-6 . TRBV9
ASSISRTYNSPLH TRBJ1-6 . TRBV19
ASTANPSGGWREQY TRBJ2-7 few TRBV28
ASWGVRTTSYEQY TRBJ2-7 few TRBV2
ASVDGGTYEQY TRBJ2-7 . TRBV28
ASSLGVRGTNTGELF TRBJ2-2 . TRBV5-4
ASSPGRTQETQY TRBJ2-5 once TRBV27
ASSTAVAGPQH TRBJ1-5 few TRBV5-1
ASSTYLDEQF TRBJ2-1 . TRBV7-2
ASRGGGDEQF TRBJ2-1 . TRBV7-6
ASSLDLAPQYEQY TRBJ2-7 . TRBV7-8